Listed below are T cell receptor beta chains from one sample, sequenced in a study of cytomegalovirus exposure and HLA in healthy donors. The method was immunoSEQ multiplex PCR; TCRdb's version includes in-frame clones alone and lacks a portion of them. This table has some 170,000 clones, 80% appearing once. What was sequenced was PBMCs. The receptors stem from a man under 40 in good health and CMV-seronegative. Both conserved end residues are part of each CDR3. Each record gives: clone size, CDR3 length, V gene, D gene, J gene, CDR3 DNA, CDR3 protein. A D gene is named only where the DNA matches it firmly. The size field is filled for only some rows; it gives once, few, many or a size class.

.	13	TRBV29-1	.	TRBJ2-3	TGCAGCGTTGGAGGCGGGGTCACAGATACGCAGTATTTT	CSVGGGVTDTQYF
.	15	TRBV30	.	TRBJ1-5	TGTGCCTGGAGTCGCGGGGGGGGCAGGGATCAGCCCCAGCATTTT	CAWSRGGGRDQPQHF
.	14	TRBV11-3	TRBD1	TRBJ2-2	TGTGCCAGCAGCCCGGGACAGGGCTTAAGGGAGCTGTTTTTT	CASSPGQGLRELFF
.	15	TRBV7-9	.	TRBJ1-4	TGTGCCAGCAGCTCCCTAGGCCCAACTAATGAAAAACTGTTTTTT	CASSSLGPTNEKLFF
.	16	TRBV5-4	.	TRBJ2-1	TGTGCCAGCAGCTTGGATCAGGGGTGGGTTCTAAATGAGCAGTTCTTC	CASSLDQGWVLNEQFF
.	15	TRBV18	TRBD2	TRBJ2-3	TGTGCCAGCTCACCCCTAGCGGGTGACCCAGATACGCAGTATTTT	CASSPLAGDPDTQYF
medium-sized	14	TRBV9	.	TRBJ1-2	TGTGCCAGCCGCAGGGACTTCTCTTCTTATGGCTACACCTTC	CASRRDFSSYGYTF
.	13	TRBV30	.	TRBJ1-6	TGTGCCTGGAACGGCAGGGGTCATTCTCCCCTCCACTTT	CAWNGRGHSPLHF
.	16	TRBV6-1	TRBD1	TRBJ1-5	TGTGCCAGCAGTGAAAAAAGGCAGGGGGCAGGTCAGCCCCAGCATTTT	CASSEKRQGAGQPQHF
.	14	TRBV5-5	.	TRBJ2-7	TGTGCCAGCAGCTTGGGGAGGGTCAGGAGCGAGCAGTACTTC	CASSLGRVRSEQYF
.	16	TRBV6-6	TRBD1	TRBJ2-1	TGTGCCAGCAGCTCCTGGACAGGGAGCTCCTACAATGAGCAGTTCTTC	CASSSWTGSSYNEQFF
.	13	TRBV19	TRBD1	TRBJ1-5	TGTGCCAGTAGTTCCCGGACAGGGACGCCCCAGCATTTT	CASSSRTGTPQHF
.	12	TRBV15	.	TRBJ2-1	TGTGCCACCAGACTTCTAGGGGGTGAGCAGTTCTTC	CATRLLGGEQFF
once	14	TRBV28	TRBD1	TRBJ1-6	TGTGCCAGCAGTTTTCGGCAGGGGGATTCACCCCTCCACTTT	CASSFRQGDSPLHF
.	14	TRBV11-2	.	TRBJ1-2	TGTGCCAGCAGCCTATACGCCACAGGGTTTGGCTACACCTTC	CASSLYATGFGYTF
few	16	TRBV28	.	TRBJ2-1	TGTGCCAGCAGTCCCCTAGAGGGAGAGTCCTACAATGAGCAGTTCTTC	CASSPLEGESYNEQFF
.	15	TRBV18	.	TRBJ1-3	TGTGCCAGCTCACCAGTGGAGAGTTCTGGAAACACCATATATTTT	CASSPVESSGNTIYF
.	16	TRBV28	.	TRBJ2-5	TGTGCCAGCAGTTTCAATGGCGGTAACGATGAAGAGACCCAGTACTTC	CASSFNGGNDEETQYF
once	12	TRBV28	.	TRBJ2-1	TGTGCCAGCTACGGGGAGAACAATGAGCAGTTCTTC	CASYGENNEQFF
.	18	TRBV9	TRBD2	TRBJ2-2	TGTGCCAGCAGCGCGCGACAGGGACTAGCGGGGGGGACCGGGGAGCTGTTTTTT	CASSARQGLAGGTGELFF
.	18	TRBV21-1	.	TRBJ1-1	TGTGCCAGCAGCAAACCCTTAGAGTTTGCAGGGAAGAACACTGAAGCTTTCTTT	CASSKPLEFAGKNTEAFF
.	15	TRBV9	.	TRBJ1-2	TGTGCCAGCAGCCCCCCGACAGGACTTAACTATGGCTACACCTTC	CASSPPTGLNYGYTF
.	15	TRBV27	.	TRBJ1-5	TGTGCCAGCAGCCCGGAGGCAACTAGCAATCAGCCCCAGCATTTT	CASSPEATSNQPQHF
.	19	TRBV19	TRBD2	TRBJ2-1	TGTGCCAGTAGTATGCAGGTTCGGAGAACTAGCGGGAGCTACAATGAGCAGTTCTTC	CASSMQVRRTSGSYNEQFF
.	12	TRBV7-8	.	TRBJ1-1	TGTGCCAGCAGCTTGACACAGACTGAAGCTTTCTTT	CASSLTQTEAFF
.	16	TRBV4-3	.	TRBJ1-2	TGCGCCAGCAGCCAAGAGGTAGGGGTCGCGGACTATGGCTACACCTTC	CASSQEVGVADYGYTF
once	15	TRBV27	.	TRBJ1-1	TGTGCCAGCAGTCCCCCAGGGGTGAGGAACACTGAAGCTTTCTTT	CASSPPGVRNTEAFF
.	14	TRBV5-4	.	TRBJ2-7	TGTGCCAGCAGCTTGGGACAGCCTGCCTACGAGCAGTACTTC	CASSLGQPAYEQYF
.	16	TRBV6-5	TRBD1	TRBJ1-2	TGTGCCAGCAGTTACTTCTCAGGGACAGGTATTACGGGCTACACCTTC	CASSYFSGTGITGYTF
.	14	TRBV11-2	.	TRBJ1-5	TGTGCCAGCAGCTTACCTGGAAGGGGGCAGCCCCAGCATTTT	CASSLPGRGQPQHF
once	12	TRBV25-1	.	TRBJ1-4	TGTGCCAGTAACGGGGGGGGTGAAAAACTGTTTTTT	CASNGGGEKLFF
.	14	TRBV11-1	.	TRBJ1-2	TGTGCCAGCAGCTCGGACAGCATCAACTATGGCTACACCTTC	CASSSDSINYGYTF